This T cell receptor (beta chain) was sequenced for a study of blood T cell repertoires in COVID-19. The ends were cut back, 0 bases at V and 3 bases at J, with 12 bases in the middle. Germline CDR1 SGHRS, CDR2 YFSETQ. The CDR3 has 16 residues. The data were produced by immunoSEQ multiplex PCR, yet TCRdb's version contains in-frame clones alone and is incomplete. The data hold about 160,000 clones, with just under 95% observed a single time. This rearrangement joins TRBV5-1 to TRBJ1-4; D possibly corresponds to TRBD1 (6 bases). The receptor's source is a woman aged 45-65 years with acute or convalescent COVID-19. Input material: peripheral blood. The CDR3 DNA is TGCGCCAGCAGCTTGGCCGGGGGGCCGGCTAATGAAAAACTGTTTTTT. It encodes CASSLAGGPANEKLFF.